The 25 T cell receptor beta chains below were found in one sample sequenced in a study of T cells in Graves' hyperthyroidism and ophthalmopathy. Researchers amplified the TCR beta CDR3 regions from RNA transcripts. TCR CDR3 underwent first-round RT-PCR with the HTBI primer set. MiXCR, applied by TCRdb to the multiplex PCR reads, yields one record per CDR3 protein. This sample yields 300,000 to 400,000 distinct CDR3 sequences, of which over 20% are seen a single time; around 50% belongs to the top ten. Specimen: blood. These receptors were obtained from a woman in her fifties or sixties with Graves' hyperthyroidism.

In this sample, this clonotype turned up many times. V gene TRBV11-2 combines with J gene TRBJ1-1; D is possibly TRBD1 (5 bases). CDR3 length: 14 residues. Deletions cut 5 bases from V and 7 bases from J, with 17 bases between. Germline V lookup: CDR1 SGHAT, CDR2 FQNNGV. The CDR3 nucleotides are TGTGCCAGCAGCCTAGGAGGAGGGGCAGTTGAAGCTTTCTTT. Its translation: CASSLGGGAVEAFF.

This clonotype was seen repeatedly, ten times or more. The CDR3 nucleotides read TGCAGTGCTTCCCCACAATCCGGGACTAGCGGCAAATCAGATACGCAGTATTTT. It translates to CSASPQSGTSGKSDTQYF. The chain employs TRBV20-1 and TRBJ2-3; 11 positions agree with TRBD2. Germline V gene data show CDR1 as DFQATT and CDR2 as SNEGSKA (reference sequence). J gave up 4 bases and V 5 bases, and 17 bases lay outside the gene matches. The CDR3 is 18 amino acids.

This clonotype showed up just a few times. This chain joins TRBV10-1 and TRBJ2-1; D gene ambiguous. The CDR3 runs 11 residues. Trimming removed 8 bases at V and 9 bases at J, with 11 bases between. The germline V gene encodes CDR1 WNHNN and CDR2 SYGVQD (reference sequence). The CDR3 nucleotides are TGCGCCAGCCCCTCACTCGGTGAGCAGTTCTTC. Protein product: CASPSLGEQFF.

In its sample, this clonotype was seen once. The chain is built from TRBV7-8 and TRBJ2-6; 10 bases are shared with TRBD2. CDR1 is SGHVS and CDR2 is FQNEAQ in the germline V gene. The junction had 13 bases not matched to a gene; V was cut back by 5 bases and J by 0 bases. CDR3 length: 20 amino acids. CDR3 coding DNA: TGTGCCAGCAGCAATATCGCGCTAGCGGGGGCGCCCTCTGGGGCCAACGTCCTGACTTTC. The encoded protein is CASSNIALAGAPSGANVLTF.

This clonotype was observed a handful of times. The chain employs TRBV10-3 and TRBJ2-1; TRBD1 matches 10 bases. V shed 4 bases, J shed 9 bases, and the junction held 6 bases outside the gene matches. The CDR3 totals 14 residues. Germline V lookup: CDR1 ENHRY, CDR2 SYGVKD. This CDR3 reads CAISAGTGVREQFF. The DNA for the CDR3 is TGTGCCATCAGTGCCGGGACAGGGGTACGTGAGCAGTTCTTC.

CDR3 DNA: TGTGCCAGCAGCTTAGCCCCCCTCACGTCTAGGAAGGGTGAGCAGTTCTTC. Protein: CASSLAPLTSRKGEQFF. The chain recombines TRBV11-2 with TRBJ2-1; unclear D gene. CDR3 size: 17 residues. From germline, CDR1 is SGHAT and CDR2 FQNNGV. Trimming removed 1 base from V and 9 bases from J, with 22 bases in between.

In DNA form, the CDR3 reads TGCGCCAGCAGCTCCCCGGGAGGAGCCGGGGAGCTGTTTTTT. This sequence encodes CASSSPGGAGELFF. The chain joins TRBV5-1 to TRBJ2-2; 7 bases line up with TRBD2. The V gene's germline CDR1 is SGHRS and CDR2 YFSETQ. The CDR3 contains 14 residues. Trimming cost V 3 bases and J 6 bases; bases outside gene matches: 5.

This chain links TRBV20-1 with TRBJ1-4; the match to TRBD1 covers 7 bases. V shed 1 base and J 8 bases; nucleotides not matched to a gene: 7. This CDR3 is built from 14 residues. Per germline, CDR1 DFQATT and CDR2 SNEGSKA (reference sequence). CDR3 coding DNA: TGCAGTGCTAGAGCGGGAGGGGGCGGGGAAAAACTGTTTTTT. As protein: CSARAGGGGEKLFF.

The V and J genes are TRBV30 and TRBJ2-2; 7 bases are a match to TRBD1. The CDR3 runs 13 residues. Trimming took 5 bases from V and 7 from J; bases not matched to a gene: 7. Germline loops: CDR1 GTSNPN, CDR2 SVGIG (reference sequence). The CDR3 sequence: CAWDRDEFGELFF. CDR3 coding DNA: TGTGCCTGGGACAGGGACGAGTTCGGGGAGCTGTTTTTT.

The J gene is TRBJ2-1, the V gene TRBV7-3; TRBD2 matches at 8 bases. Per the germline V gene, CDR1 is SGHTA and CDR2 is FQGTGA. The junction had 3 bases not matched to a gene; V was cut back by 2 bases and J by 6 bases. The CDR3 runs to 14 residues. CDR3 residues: CASSLAGGFNEQFF. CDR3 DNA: TGTGCCAGCAGCTTAGCGGGAGGTTTCAATGAGCAGTTCTTC.

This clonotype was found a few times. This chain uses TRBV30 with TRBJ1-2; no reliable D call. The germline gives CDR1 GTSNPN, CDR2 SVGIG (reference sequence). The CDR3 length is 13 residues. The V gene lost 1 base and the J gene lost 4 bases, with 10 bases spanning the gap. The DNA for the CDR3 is TGTGCCTGGAGTGAGTTGGTTAGCTATGGCTACACCTTC. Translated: CAWSELVSYGYTF.

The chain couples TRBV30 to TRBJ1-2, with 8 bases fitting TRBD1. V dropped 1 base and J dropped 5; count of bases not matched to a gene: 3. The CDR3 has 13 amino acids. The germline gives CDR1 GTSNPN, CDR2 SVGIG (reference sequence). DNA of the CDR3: TGTGCCTGGAGTGACAGGGGGATGTATGGCTACACCTTC. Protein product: CAWSDRGMYGYTF.

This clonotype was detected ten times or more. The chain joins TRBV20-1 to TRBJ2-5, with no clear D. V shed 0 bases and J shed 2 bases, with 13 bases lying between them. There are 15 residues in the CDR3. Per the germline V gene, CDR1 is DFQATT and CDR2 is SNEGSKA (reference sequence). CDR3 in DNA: TGCAGTGCTAGAGATATCTCAGTGAATCAAGAGACCCAGTACTTC. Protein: CSARDISVNQETQYF.

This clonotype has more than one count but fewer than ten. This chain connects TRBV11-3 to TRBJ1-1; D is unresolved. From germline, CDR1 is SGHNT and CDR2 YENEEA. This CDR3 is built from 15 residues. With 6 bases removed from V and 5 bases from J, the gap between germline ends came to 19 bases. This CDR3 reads CASSWAGVLWTEAFF. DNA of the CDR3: TGTGCCAGCAGTTGGGCAGGCGTACTTTGGACTGAAGCTTTCTTT.

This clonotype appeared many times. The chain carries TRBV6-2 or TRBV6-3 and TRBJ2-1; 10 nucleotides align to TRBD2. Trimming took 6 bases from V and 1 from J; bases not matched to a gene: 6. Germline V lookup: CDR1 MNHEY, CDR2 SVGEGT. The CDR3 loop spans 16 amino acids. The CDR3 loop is CASRSSGRPSYNEQFF. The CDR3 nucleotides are TGTGCCAGCAGAAGTAGCGGGAGGCCGTCCTACAATGAGCAGTTCTTC.

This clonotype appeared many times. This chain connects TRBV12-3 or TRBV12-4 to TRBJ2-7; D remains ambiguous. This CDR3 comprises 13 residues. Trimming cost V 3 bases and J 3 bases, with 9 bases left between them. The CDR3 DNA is TGTGCCAGCAGTTTCAAGGCATTCTACGAGCAGTACTTC. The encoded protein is CASSFKAFYEQYF.

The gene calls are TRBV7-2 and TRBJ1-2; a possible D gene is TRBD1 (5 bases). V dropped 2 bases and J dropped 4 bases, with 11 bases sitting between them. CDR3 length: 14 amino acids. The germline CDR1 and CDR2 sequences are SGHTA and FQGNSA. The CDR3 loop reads CASSLYTTAYGYTF. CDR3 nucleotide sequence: TGTGCCAGCAGCTTATACACGACAGCCTATGGCTACACCTTC.

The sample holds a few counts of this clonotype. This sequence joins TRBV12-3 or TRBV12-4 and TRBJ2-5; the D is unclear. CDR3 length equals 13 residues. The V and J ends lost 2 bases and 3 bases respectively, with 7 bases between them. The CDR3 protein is CASSLSPKETQYF. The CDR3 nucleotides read TGTGCCAGCAGTTTATCCCCGAAAGAGACCCAGTACTTC.

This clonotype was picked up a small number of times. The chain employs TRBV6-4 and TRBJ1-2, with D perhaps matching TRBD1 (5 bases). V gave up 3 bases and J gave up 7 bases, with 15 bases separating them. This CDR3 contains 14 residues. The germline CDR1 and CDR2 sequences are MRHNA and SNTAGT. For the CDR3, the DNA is TGTGCCAGCAGTGAGAGCGGCAGGACAAGTGGCTACACCTTC. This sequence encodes CASSESGRTSGYTF.

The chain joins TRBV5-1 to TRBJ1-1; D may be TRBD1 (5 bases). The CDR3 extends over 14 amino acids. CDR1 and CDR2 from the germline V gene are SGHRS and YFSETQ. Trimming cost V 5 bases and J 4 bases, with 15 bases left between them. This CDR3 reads CASSSSSQGTEAFF. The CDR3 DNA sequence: TGCGCCAGCAGTTCCAGTTCCCAGGGCACTGAAGCTTTCTTT.

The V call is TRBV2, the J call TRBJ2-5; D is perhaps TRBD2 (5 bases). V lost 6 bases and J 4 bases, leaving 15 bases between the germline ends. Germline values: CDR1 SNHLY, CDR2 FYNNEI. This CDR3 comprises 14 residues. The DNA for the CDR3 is TGTGCCAGCAGCTTGGACGGGGTAGGAGAGACCCAGTACTTC. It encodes CASSLDGVGETQYF.

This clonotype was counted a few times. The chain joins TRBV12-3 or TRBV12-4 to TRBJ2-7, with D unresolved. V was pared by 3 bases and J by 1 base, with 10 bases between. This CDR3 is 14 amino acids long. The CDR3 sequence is CASSFKYGSYEQYF. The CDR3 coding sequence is TGTGCCAGCAGTTTCAAGTACGGATCCTACGAGCAGTACTTC.

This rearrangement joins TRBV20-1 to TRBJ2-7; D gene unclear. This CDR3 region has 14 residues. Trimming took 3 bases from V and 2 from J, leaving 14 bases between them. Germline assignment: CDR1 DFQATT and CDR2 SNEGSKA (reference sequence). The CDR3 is CSASVAGSTYEQYF. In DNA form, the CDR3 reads TGCAGTGCTAGTGTCGCTGGCAGCACCTACGAGCAGTACTTC.

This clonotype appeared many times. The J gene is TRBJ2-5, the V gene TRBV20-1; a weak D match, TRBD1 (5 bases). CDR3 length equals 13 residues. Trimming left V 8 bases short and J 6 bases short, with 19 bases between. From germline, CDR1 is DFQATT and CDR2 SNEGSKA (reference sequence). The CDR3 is CSTYKGPPQTQYF. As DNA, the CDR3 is TGCAGTACTTATAAGGGGCCCCCCCAGACCCAGTACTTC.

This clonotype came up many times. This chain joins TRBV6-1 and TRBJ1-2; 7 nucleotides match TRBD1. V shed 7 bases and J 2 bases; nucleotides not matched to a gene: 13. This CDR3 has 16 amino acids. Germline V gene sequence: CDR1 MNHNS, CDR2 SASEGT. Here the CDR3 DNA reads TGTGCCAGCACCACCCGGGACAGCTATACGAACTATGGCTACACCTTC. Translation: CASTTRDSYTNYGYTF.